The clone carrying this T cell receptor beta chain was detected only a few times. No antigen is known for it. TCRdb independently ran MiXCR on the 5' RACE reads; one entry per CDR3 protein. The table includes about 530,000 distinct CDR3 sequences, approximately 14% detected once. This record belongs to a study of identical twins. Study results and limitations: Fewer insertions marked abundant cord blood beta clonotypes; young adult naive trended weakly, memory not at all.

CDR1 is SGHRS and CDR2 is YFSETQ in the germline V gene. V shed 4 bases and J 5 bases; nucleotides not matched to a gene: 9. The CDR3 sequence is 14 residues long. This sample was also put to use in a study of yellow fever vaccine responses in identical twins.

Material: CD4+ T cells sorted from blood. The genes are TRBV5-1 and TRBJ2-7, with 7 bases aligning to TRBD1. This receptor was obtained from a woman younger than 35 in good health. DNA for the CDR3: TGCGCCAGCAGCACATTGGGACAGCCCAACGAGCAGTACGTC. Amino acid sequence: CASSTLGQPNEQYV.